The 27 T cell receptor beta chains given below trace back to one sample, sequenced in a study of OX40 agonist ivuxolimab in advanced cancers. This table comes from immunoSEQ multiplex PCR, and its TCRdb copy is limited to in-frame clones, with some not included. The data show about 35,000 clones, with 80% to 85% seen just once and 20% to 30% held by the top ten. The specimen comprised CD4+ or CD8+ T cells sorted from blood, sampled in a trial of the OX40 agonist ivuxolimab. The receptor set was obtained from an adult with an advanced solid tumor such as melanoma, head and neck, liver or kidney cancer.

The V and J genes are TRBV6-4 and TRBJ1-1, with TRBD1 matching over 7 bases. The CDR3 extends over 15 amino acids. Germline V lookup: CDR1 MRHNA, CDR2 SNTAGT. The junction had 5 bases not matched to a gene; V was cut back by 0 bases and J by 4 bases. The CDR3 spells CASSDSPGGGTEAFF. The CDR3 nucleotides are TGTGCCAGCAGTGACTCGCCAGGGGGGGGCACTGAAGCTTTCTTT.

This chain links TRBV28 with TRBJ2-2; 10 bases are shared with TRBD2. V lost 4 bases, J lost 6 bases, and 17 bases stayed unmatched. This CDR3 comprises 19 residues. Germline CDR1 MDHEN, CDR2 SYDVKM. The CDR3 reads CASSSTGLAENQGPGELFF. CDR3 sequence (DNA): TGTGCCAGCAGTTCAACTGGACTAGCGGAAAACCAGGGGCCCGGGGAGCTGTTTTTT. The full variable domain, completed using reference TRBV28 and TRBJ2-2, is DVKVTQSSRYLVKRTGEKVFLECVQDMDHENMFWYRQDPGLGLRLIYFSYDVKMKEKGDIPEGYSVSREKKERFSLILESASTNQTSMYLCASSSTGLAENQGPGELFFGEGSRLTVL.

The chain uses TRBV5-5 and TRBJ2-1; 12 bases map to TRBD2. Germline assignment: CDR1 SGHKS and CDR2 YYEKEE (reference sequence). The CDR3 is made up of 15 amino acids. Unmatched junction bases numbered 4, after V lost 0 bases and J lost 9 bases. The CDR3 region is CASSLASGGAGEQFF. CDR3 nucleotides: TGTGCCAGCAGCTTGGCTAGCGGGGGGGCCGGTGAGCAGTTCTTC.

This CDR3 is CASSDGLAHEQYF. The CDR3 DNA sequence: TGCGCCAGCAGTGATGGACTAGCTCACGAGCAGTACTTC. This chain joins TRBV10-1 and TRBJ2-7; 8 nucleotides agree with TRBD2. The CDR3 is 13 amino acids. Germline CDR1 and CDR2: WNHNN and SYGVQD (reference sequence). V lost 3 bases to trimming and J lost 5 bases; unmatched junction nucleotides: 3.

V is TRBV5-4 and J is TRBJ2-1; D may be TRBD2 (6 bases). CDR1 SGHNT and CDR2 YYREEE come from the germline V gene (reference sequence). The V end was cut by 4 bases, the J end by 0 bases, with 17 bases between. The CDR3 is 17 amino acids. CDR3 DNA sequence: TGTGCCAGCAGCCCCTCCGTAACCGGGAGCTCCTACAATGAGCAGTTCTTC. Translated, it gives CASSPSVTGSSYNEQFF.

The rearrangement links TRBV27 to TRBJ2-7, with 11 bases lining up with TRBD1. Losses at the gene ends were 3 bases for V and 3 bases for J; bases not matched to a gene: 4. This CDR3 is built from 15 residues. Germline lookup yields CDR1 MNHEY and CDR2 SMNVEV (reference sequence). The CDR3 DNA is TGTGCCAGCAGTTTGCTGGGACAGGGGGTCTACGAGCAGTACTTC. Translating it yields CASSLLGQGVYEQYF.

The chain links TRBV4-1 to TRBJ1-5; the D gene is possibly TRBD1 (5 bases). CDR1 is MGHRA, CDR2 YSYEKL, per germline. The CDR3 has 15 amino acids. The germline V and J ends were trimmed by 1 base and 1 base, with 8 bases remaining between them. The CDR3 bases are TGCGCCAGCAGCCAAGTAGGGGAGAGCAATCAGCCCCAGCATTTT. It translates to CASSQVGESNQPQHF.

This clone was found a few times. J is TRBJ1-1 and V is TRBV4-2, with a tentative D call TRBD1 (5 bases). This CDR3 has 15 amino acids. V shed 0 bases and J shed 1 base, with 9 bases lying between them. Germline V CDR1 and CDR2: LGHNA, YNFKEQ. The CDR3: CASSQDLGENTEAFF. The CDR3 DNA reads TGTGCCAGCAGCCAAGATCTGGGGGAGAACACTGAAGCTTTCTTT.

J is TRBJ2-1 and V is TRBV27, with D hard to call. Deletions cut 1 base from V and 5 bases from J, with 9 bases between. Germline CDR1 is MNHEY and CDR2 is SMNVEV (reference sequence). The CDR3 length is 14 residues. The CDR3 is CASSLLVNNNEQFF. In nucleotides, the CDR3 is TGTGCCAGCAGTTTATTGGTCAACAACAATGAGCAGTTCTTC.

V and J are TRBV30 and TRBJ1-4, with D perhaps matching TRBD1 (6 bases). From germline, CDR1 is GTSNPN and CDR2 SVGIG (reference sequence). The CDR3 totals 14 residues. V was trimmed by 2 bases and J by 8 bases, leaving 15 bases between them. The CDR3 DNA reads TGTGCCTGGAGTCAACAGGGTCGGGAGGAAAAACTGTTTTTT. This encodes CAWSQQGREEKLFF.

This sequence joins TRBV2 and TRBJ2-2; possibly TRBD1 or TRBD2 for D (5 bases each). Trimming removed 2 bases at V and 4 bases at J, with 8 bases between. CDR1 and CDR2 (germline): SNHLY, FYNNEI. CDR3 length: 14 amino acids. DNA of the CDR3: TGTGCCAGCAGTGAAACGGGACCCACCGGGGAGCTGTTTTTT. This codes for CASSETGPTGELFF. Combining the CDR3 with reference TRBV2 and TRBJ2-2 gives the whole variable domain EPEVTQTPSHQVTQMGQEVILRCVPISNHLYFYWYRQILGQKVEFLVSFYNNEISEKSEIFDDQFSVERPDGSNFTLKIRSTKLEDSAMYFCASSETGPTGELFFGEGSRLTVL.

The chain couples TRBV30 to TRBJ2-1; 11 nucleotides line up with TRBD2. Germline V gene data show CDR1 as GTSNPN and CDR2 as SVGIG (reference sequence). Germline trimming cut 2 bases from V and 6 bases from J; bases unmatched to any gene: 12. This CDR3 has 17 amino acids. The CDR3 here is CAWSPGTSGRWSNEQFF. CDR3 DNA: TGTGCCTGGAGTCCCGGGACTAGCGGACGGTGGAGCAATGAGCAGTTCTTC.

The chain combines TRBV9 with TRBJ1-2; 7 nucleotides match TRBD1. The CDR3 covers 13 residues. The germline V gene has CDR1 SGDLS and CDR2 YYNGEE. The V and J ends lost 5 bases and 4 bases, in that order; junction bases with no gene match: 5. CDR3 sequence reads: CASRQTGPYGYTF. The CDR3 region has the DNA TGTGCCAGCAGGCAGACAGGGCCCTATGGCTACACCTTC. The complete variable domain, with remaining parts taken from reference TRBV9 and TRBJ1-2, reads DSGVTQTPKHLITATGQRVTLRCSPRSGDLSVYWYQQSLDQGLQFLIQYYNGEERAKGNILERFSAQQFPDLHSELNLSSLELGDSALYFCASRQTGPYGYTFGSGTRLTVV.

The chain couples TRBV28 to TRBJ1-2; a weak D match, TRBD1 (6 bases). Per germline, CDR1 MDHEN and CDR2 SYDVKM. The ends were cut back, 3 bases at V and 4 bases at J, with 9 bases in the middle. The CDR3 is 13 residues long. The chain's CDR3 is CASSFSRGYGYTF. CDR3 nucleotide sequence: TGTGCCAGCAGTTTTAGCAGGGGCTATGGCTACACCTTC.

The chain carries TRBV19 and TRBJ2-1; D possibly corresponds to TRBD2 (6 bases). Between the trimmed V and J ends, which lost 5 bases and 3 bases, there was a span of 20 bases. The CDR3 has 17 amino acids. Germline CDR1 is LNHDA and CDR2 is SQIVND (reference sequence). The CDR3: CASSLTLRDLHYNEQFF. The CDR3 bases are TGTGCCAGTAGTCTGACACTTCGGGACTTACACTACAATGAGCAGTTCTTC.

The chain links TRBV7-9 to TRBJ1-1, with 9 bases identical to TRBD1. The CDR3 has 14 residues. V trimming: 5 bases; J trimming: 3 bases; junction bases outside the gene matches: 4. Germline V gives CDR1 SEHNR, CDR2 FQNEAQ (reference sequence). This CDR3 is CASSGRQGDTEAFF. The CDR3 nucleotides read TGTGCCAGCAGCGGTAGACAGGGGGACACTGAAGCTTTCTTT.

The chain employs TRBV6-1 and TRBJ2-7, with TRBD1 as a possible D gene (5 bases). In germline, CDR1 is MNHNS, CDR2 SASEGT. This CDR3 contains 14 residues. V gave up 6 bases and J gave up 1 base, with 13 bases separating them. The CDR3 region is CASSQGVHSYEQYF. The CDR3 DNA is TGTGCCAGCAGCCAAGGGGTCCATTCCTACGAGCAGTACTTC.

A few counts support this clone. The chain couples TRBV19 to TRBJ2-6, with 7 nucleotides matching TRBD2. The germline V gene has CDR1 LNHDA and CDR2 SQIVND (reference sequence). The CDR3 consists of 16 residues. With 7 bases clipped from V and 3 bases from J, the junction kept 9 bases outside the gene matches. CDR3 sequence (DNA): TGTGCCAGTATAAGGGGAGGGGAGGATGGGGCCAACGTCCTGACTTTC. Translating it yields CASIRGGEDGANVLTF.

The CDR3 sequence is CSVWSTGSGNTIYF. DNA of the CDR3: TGCAGCGTTTGGTCAACAGGGTCTGGAAACACCATATATTTT. The chain links TRBV29-1 to TRBJ1-3; D may be TRBD1 (6 bases). Germline CDR1 is SQVTM and CDR2 is ANQGSEA. The V end was cut by 5 bases, the J end by 1 base, with 12 bases between. The CDR3 sequence is 14 residues long.

The CDR3 DNA reads TGTGCCGCATCGCCGAACACTGAAGCTTTCTTT. It codes for CAASPNTEAFF. The chain couples TRBV30 to TRBJ1-1; D is uncertain. V lost 8 bases and J lost 1, with 8 bases in between. CDR1 is GTSNPN and CDR2 is SVGIG in the germline V gene (reference sequence). The CDR3 covers 11 residues.

This rearrangement joins TRBV11-1 to TRBJ1-1; 7 bases are a match to TRBD1. With 5 bases clipped from V and 7 bases from J, the junction kept 10 bases outside the gene matches. CDR1 and CDR2 from the germline V gene are SGHAT and FQDESV (reference sequence). The CDR3 loop spans 14 amino acids. The CDR3 loop reads CASSQEGTAFEAFF. The CDR3 region has the DNA TGTGCCAGCAGCCAAGAGGGGACAGCGTTTGAAGCTTTCTTT.

This clone was seen once. V is TRBV6-5 and J is TRBJ1-1; D might be TRBD1 (5 bases). The CDR3 has 15 residues. Germline lookup yields CDR1 MNHEY and CDR2 SVGAGI. Trimming cost V 0 bases and J 6 bases, with 14 bases left between them. The DNA of the CDR3 is TGTGCCAGCAGTTACTCGAGAGGGGCTCGGTCTGAAGCTTTCTTT. Amino acids: CASSYSRGARSEAFF.

The chain is built from TRBV18 and TRBJ2-7; the D gene is possibly TRBD1 (6 bases). CDR1 and CDR2 (germline): KGHSH, LQKENI. V was cut by 5 bases and J by 5 bases, with 22 bases left in between. The CDR3 is made up of 16 amino acids. The CDR3 protein is CASSMYRDTLFDEQYF. CDR3 bases: TGTGCCAGCTCAATGTACCGGGACACCCTTTTTGACGAGCAGTACTTC.

This clone was seen a handful of times. The chain uses TRBV10-2 and TRBJ2-1; the match to TRBD2 covers 13 bases. With 10 bases clipped from V and 6 bases from J, the junction kept 9 bases outside the gene matches. Per the germline V gene, CDR1 is WSHSY and CDR2 is SAAADI. CDR3 length: 15 amino acids. For the CDR3, the DNA is TGCGCCACCTTGGGGGGGACTAGCGGGACCAATGAGCAGTTCTTC. It specifies CATLGGTSGTNEQFF.

This rearrangement joins TRBV6-1 to TRBJ2-1, with 8 nucleotides matching TRBD2. V dropped 0 bases and J dropped 4; count of bases not matched to a gene: 2. The CDR3 runs 15 residues. Germline loops: CDR1 MNHNS, CDR2 SASEGT. CDR3 coding DNA: TGTGCCAGCAGTGAAGCTAGCGGGACTTACAATGAGCAGTTCTTC. As protein: CASSEASGTYNEQFF.

There are many counts of this clone. The chain has TRBV5-6 and TRBJ2-2; D may match TRBD1 or TRBD2 (6 bases each). The CDR3 runs to 16 residues. Between the trimmed V and J ends, which lost 1 base and 4 bases, there was a span of 14 bases. CDR1 and CDR2 from the germline V gene are SGHDT and YYEEEE. CDR3 in DNA: TGTGCCAGCAGCTTGAGGCGAGGGGGGACCACCGGGGAGCTGTTTTTT. Its translation is CASSLRRGGTTGELFF. Supplemented by reference TRBV5-6 and TRBJ2-2, the full variable domain reads DAGVTQSPTHLIKTRGQQVTLRCSPKSGHDTVSWYQQALGQGPQFIFQYYEEEERQRGNFPDRFSGHQFPNYSSELNVNALLLGDSALYLCASSLRRGGTTGELFFGEGSRLTVL.

The chain recombines TRBV5-1 with TRBJ1-1, with 10 bases matching TRBD1. There are 16 residues in the CDR3. With 3 bases clipped from V and 0 bases from J, the junction kept 5 bases outside the gene matches. Per the germline V gene, CDR1 is SGHRS and CDR2 is YFSETQ. CDR3 region: CASSWTGGGMNTEAFF. DNA for the CDR3: TGCGCCAGCAGCTGGACAGGGGGAGGAATGAACACTGAAGCTTTCTTT.